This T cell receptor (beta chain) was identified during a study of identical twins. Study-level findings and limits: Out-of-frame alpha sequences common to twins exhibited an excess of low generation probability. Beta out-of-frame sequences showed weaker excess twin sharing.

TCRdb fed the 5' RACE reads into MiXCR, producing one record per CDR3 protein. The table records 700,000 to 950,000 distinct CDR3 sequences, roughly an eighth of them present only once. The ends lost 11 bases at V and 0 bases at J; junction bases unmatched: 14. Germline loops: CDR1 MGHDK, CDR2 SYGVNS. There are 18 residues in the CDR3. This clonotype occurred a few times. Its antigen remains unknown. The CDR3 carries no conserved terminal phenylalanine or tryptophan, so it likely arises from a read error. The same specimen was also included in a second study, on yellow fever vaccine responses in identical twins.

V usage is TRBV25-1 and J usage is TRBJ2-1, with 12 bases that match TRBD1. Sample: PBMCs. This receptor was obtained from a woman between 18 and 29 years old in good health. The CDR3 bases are TGTGCCGGCGTGGCCGGGACAGGGGGCCTCAGCTCCTACAATGAGCAGTTCCTC. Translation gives CAGVAGTGGLSSYNEQFL.